The 32 T cell receptor beta chains below were found in one sample sequenced in a study of blood T cell repertoires in COVID-19. Sequencing used immunoSEQ multiplex PCR; TCRdb keeps in-frame clones, though not all of them. The sample has about 180,000 clones; approximately 85% are singletons. The sequencing input was peripheral blood. The origin of the receptors is an elderly woman with acute or convalescent COVID-19.

The gene calls are TRBV3-1 (or the pseudogene TRBV3-2) and TRBJ2-7; no reliable D call. Looked up from germline, CDR1 is LGHDT and CDR2 is YNNKEL (reference sequence). V gave up 4 bases and J gave up 7 bases, with 17 bases separating them. The CDR3 consists of 14 residues. CDR3 region: CASSPRRGWVEQYF. DNA for the CDR3: TGTGCCAGCAGCCCCCGCCGAGGTTGGGTTGAGCAGTACTTC.

The J gene is TRBJ2-2, the V gene TRBV6-6; D is perhaps TRBD1 (6 bases). Deletions cut 4 bases from V and 9 bases from J, with 18 bases between. Germline loops: CDR1 MNHNY, CDR2 SVGAGI (reference sequence). The CDR3 consists of 15 residues. As DNA, the CDR3 is TGTGCCAGCAGTTCTAGTTTACCAGGGGAGAGGGAGCTGTTTTTT. Protein product: CASSSSLPGERELFF.

V gene TRBV11-3 combines with J gene TRBJ2-1; D is perhaps TRBD2 (6 bases). This CDR3 has 16 amino acids. The germline gives CDR1 SGHNT, CDR2 YENEEA. V was cut by 5 bases and J by 5 bases, with 19 bases left in between. The CDR3 DNA reads TGTGCCAGCAGCCGGGGGTGGGGGAGTAGGCACAATGAGCAGTTCTTC. Protein product: CASSRGWGSRHNEQFF.

The chain joins TRBV18 to TRBJ1-2; D gene unclear. The CDR3 covers 14 residues. V lost 4 bases and J 2 bases, leaving 11 bases between the germline ends. CDR1 KGHSH and CDR2 LQKENI come from the germline V gene. CDR3 coding DNA: TGTGCCAGCTCACTCCCGACGGGGAACTATGGCTACACCTTC. Protein: CASSLPTGNYGYTF.

The rearrangement links TRBV24-1 to TRBJ1-2; TRBD1 might be the D (6 bases). Germline V gene lookup returns CDR1 KGHDR and CDR2 SFDVKD. This CDR3 spans 14 amino acids. V dropped 2 bases and J dropped 6 bases, with 12 bases sitting between them. CDR3 residues: CATSDSTGKDGYTF. Here the CDR3 DNA reads TGTGCCACCAGTGATTCCACAGGGAAGGATGGCTACACCTTC.

This chain joins TRBV18 and TRBJ1-1; TRBD1 matches 8 bases. The V gene's germline CDR1 is KGHSH and CDR2 LQKENI. This CDR3 has 15 residues. The junction had 6 bases not matched to a gene; V was cut back by 2 bases and J by 4 bases. CDR3 DNA sequence: TGTGCCAGCTCACCAGGACAGGGTTGGGGCACTGAAGCTTTCTTT. Protein product: CASSPGQGWGTEAFF.

This chain connects TRBV11-3 to TRBJ2-3; 8 nucleotides line up with TRBD1. Germline CDR1 and CDR2: SGHNT and YENEEA. This CDR3 comprises 14 residues. The junction had 4 bases not matched to a gene; V was cut back by 5 bases and J by 3 bases. The CDR3 nucleotides are TGTGCCAGCAGCATTGGACAGGGAACAGATACGCAGTATTTT. Translating it yields CASSIGQGTDTQYF.

CDR3 loop: CASSELAEQYF. CDR3 DNA sequence: TGTGCCAGCAGTGAACTAGCGGAGCAGTACTTC. V usage is TRBV2 and J usage is TRBJ2-7; D possibly corresponds to TRBD2 (6 bases). Per the germline V gene, CDR1 is SNHLY and CDR2 is FYNNEI. V lost 2 bases and J lost 7, with 6 bases in between. CDR3 length equals 11 residues.

This clone was seen only once. This chain uses TRBV7-9 with TRBJ1-4; a weak D match, TRBD1 (6 bases). Germline V gene sequence: CDR1 SEHNR, CDR2 FQNEAQ (reference sequence). The CDR3 runs to 14 residues. V was pared by 2 bases and J by 8 bases, with 12 bases between. The CDR3 loop reads CASSLSQGREKLFF. CDR3 DNA: TGTGCCAGCAGCTTAAGTCAGGGGAGAGAAAAACTGTTTTTT.

This clone was counted a few times. The rearrangement joins TRBV27 to TRBJ1-2; D possibly corresponds to TRBD1 (6 bases). The CDR3 sequence is 17 residues long. The germline V and J ends were trimmed by 4 bases and 4 bases, with 22 bases remaining between them. Germline lookup yields CDR1 MNHEY and CDR2 SMNVEV (reference sequence). The CDR3 DNA sequence: TGTGCCAGCAGTTGCCCCCCACGGGACAAAGATCGCTATGGCTACACCTTC. This codes for CASSCPPRDKDRYGYTF.

V gene TRBV19 combines with J gene TRBJ1-4, with no clear D. This CDR3 contains 14 residues. Germline V gives CDR1 LNHDA, CDR2 SQIVND (reference sequence). The V and J ends lost 3 bases and 0 bases respectively, with 5 bases between them. Written as DNA, the CDR3 is TGTGCCAGTAGTATCCAGTCAACTAATGAAAAACTGTTTTTT. It is translated as CASSIQSTNEKLFF.

This clone was observed a handful of times. This chain joins TRBV29-1 and TRBJ1-1; D possibly corresponds to TRBD1 (6 bases). Trimming took off 6 bases at V and 1 base at J, with 15 bases between the two ends. CDR1 is SQVTM and CDR2 is ANQGSEA in the germline V gene. CDR3 length: 14 amino acids. The CDR3 is CSVALDSRNTEAFF. CDR3 DNA: TGCAGCGTAGCTTTGGACAGCCGGAACACTGAAGCTTTCTTT.

This clone came up a few times. This chain links TRBV9 with TRBJ2-2; D not resolved. The CDR3 has 14 amino acids. V lost 1 base and J lost 1, with 5 bases in between. CDR1 and CDR2 from the germline V gene are SGDLS and YYNGEE. The CDR3 DNA sequence: TGTGCCAGCAGCGTAACAATGAACACCGGGGAGCTGTTTTTT. Its translation: CASSVTMNTGELFF.

The CDR3 is CASSERGGVGNQPQHF. The CDR3 DNA sequence: TGTGCCAGCAGTGAAAGAGGAGGGGTCGGCAATCAGCCCCAGCATTTT. The J gene is TRBJ1-5, the V gene TRBV6-1; perhaps TRBD1 as D (5 bases). The CDR3 has 16 amino acids. Germline V CDR1 and CDR2: MNHNS, SASEGT. V was cut by 2 bases and J by 2 bases, with 13 bases left in between.

The chain recombines TRBV24-1 with TRBJ1-3; D is unresolved. The germline CDR1 and CDR2 sequences are KGHDR and SFDVKD. V gave up 3 bases and J gave up 6 bases, with 8 bases separating them. This CDR3 is built from 13 residues. The CDR3 DNA reads as TGTGCCACCAGTGATGGAGCCGCAAACACCATATATTTT. Amino acids: CATSDGAANTIYF.

This clone was detected a few times. The chain recombines TRBV7-2 with TRBJ1-5, with D perhaps matching TRBD1 (6 bases). Germline V gene data show CDR1 as SGHTA and CDR2 as FQGNSA. V was shortened by 0 bases and J by 6 bases, with 15 bases between the two germline ends. The CDR3 length is 16 residues. The CDR3 sequence: CASSLAGTTSTQPQHF. In DNA form, the CDR3 reads TGTGCCAGCAGCTTAGCGGGGACAACCTCAACTCAGCCCCAGCATTTT.

The V gene is TRBV24-1, the J gene TRBJ2-3; 7 bases map to TRBD1. CDR1 KGHDR and CDR2 SFDVKD come from the germline V gene. There are 14 residues in the CDR3. V trimming: 4 bases; J trimming: 3 bases; junction bases outside the gene matches: 3. CDR3 DNA: TGTGCCACCAGTGACCCGACAGGGACAGATACGCAGTATTTT. Protein: CATSDPTGTDTQYF.

This chain connects TRBV18 to TRBJ2-5, with TRBD1 identical over 8 bases. The CDR3 consists of 14 residues. Germline CDR1 reads KGHSH; CDR2 reads LQKENI. V lost 8 bases, J lost 5 bases, and 10 bases stayed unmatched. In DNA, the CDR3 is TGTGCCAGCAGGGACAGGTCCCGAGAGGAGACCCAGTACTTC. Protein: CASRDRSREETQYF.

J is TRBJ1-1 and V is TRBV5-1, with 7 bases matching TRBD1. Trimming at V came to 3 bases and at J to 7 bases, leaving 3 bases not matched to a gene. CDR1 is SGHRS and CDR2 is YFSETQ in the germline V gene. This CDR3 is built from 12 residues. The chain's CDR3 is CASSSGQFEAFF. CDR3 nucleotides: TGCGCCAGCAGCTCGGGACAGTTTGAAGCTTTCTTT.

V gene TRBV29-1 combines with J gene TRBJ1-3, with D hard to call. Germline V lookup: CDR1 SQVTM, CDR2 ANQGSEA. The CDR3 covers 12 residues. Trimming took off 5 bases at V and 3 bases at J, with 8 bases between the two ends. The CDR3 protein is CSVHGDGNTIYF. For the CDR3, the DNA is TGCAGCGTTCACGGGGATGGAAACACCATATATTTT.

The chain couples TRBV9 to TRBJ2-3, with a tentative D call TRBD2 (5 bases). Germline V gene lookup returns CDR1 SGDLS and CDR2 YYNGEE. Trimming stripped 0 bases from V and 4 bases from J, with 6 bases between. The CDR3 totals 13 residues. In nucleotides, the CDR3 is TGTGCCAGCAGCGTAGGCGGGTCAGATACGCAGTATTTT. Protein: CASSVGGSDTQYF.

The V call is TRBV6-5, the J call TRBJ1-2; D remains unclear. This CDR3 has 13 amino acids. Germline CDR1 reads MNHEY; CDR2 reads SVGAGI. Trimming removed 6 bases from V and 4 bases from J, with 12 bases in between. DNA for the CDR3: TGTGCCAGCAGGCCGATGGGAGGCTATGGCTACACCTTC. Amino acid sequence: CASRPMGGYGYTF.

The chain links TRBV18 to TRBJ1-6; 7 positions agree with TRBD1. Germline assignment: CDR1 KGHSH and CDR2 LQKENI. V was pared by 2 bases and J by 5 bases, with 3 bases of the junction left unmatched. This CDR3 spans 15 amino acids. The CDR3 DNA reads as TGTGCCAGCTCACCAAGGGGACAGAATAATTCACCCCTCCACTTT. Amino acid sequence: CASSPRGQNNSPLHF.

In its sample, this clone was seen once. The gene calls are TRBV14 and TRBJ1-2; a possible D gene is TRBD1 (5 bases). This CDR3 comprises 15 residues. Germline-derived CDR1 and CDR2 are SGHDN and FVKESK. V shed 4 bases and J shed 7 bases, with 19 bases lying between them. The CDR3 nucleotides read TGTGCCAGCAGCCGAGATGGGGCTAGGCGGTCTGGCTACACCTTC. Translation gives CASSRDGARRSGYTF.

CDR3 DNA: TGTGCCAGCAGCTTAGGGTTGTGGGAGGGAGAGACCCAGTACTTC. Amino acid sequence: CASSLGLWEGETQYF. The chain has TRBV7-8 and TRBJ2-5, with 7 bases that match TRBD2. This CDR3 comprises 15 residues. The J segment lost 4 bases and the V segment lost 1 base, leaving 6 bases of the junction unmatched. The germline gives CDR1 SGHVS, CDR2 FQNEAQ.

In its sample, this clone was seen once. The CDR3 sequence is CASSPGREPRSANEKLFF. CDR3 coding DNA: TGCGCCAGCAGCCCTGGCCGGGAGCCAAGGAGCGCTAATGAAAAACTGTTTTTT. The chain employs TRBV5-1 and TRBJ1-4; no firm D call. The V gene lost 4 bases and the J gene lost 3 bases, with 22 bases spanning the gap. Germline V gene lookup returns CDR1 SGHRS and CDR2 YFSETQ. This CDR3 contains 18 residues.

The chain recombines TRBV11-2 with TRBJ2-5, with a possible D match to TRBD1 (7 bases). V lost 5 bases to trimming and J lost 2 bases, with 12 bases between them. The CDR3 covers 14 residues. CDR1 is SGHAT and CDR2 is FQNNGV in the germline V gene. The CDR3 spells CASSPAGQQETQYF. CDR3 nucleotides: TGTGCCAGCAGCCCTGCGGGACAGCAAGAGACCCAGTACTTC.

The J gene is TRBJ1-1, the V gene TRBV12-3 or TRBV12-4; D gene uncertain. Between the trimmed V and J ends, which lost 8 bases and 2 bases, there was a span of 12 bases. The CDR3 has 13 residues. The chain's CDR3 is CASGRTVNTEAFF. CDR3 nucleotide sequence: TGTGCCAGCGGGAGGACCGTCAACACTGAAGCTTTCTTT.

The gene calls are TRBV18 and TRBJ1-5; D not certain. V was pared by 2 bases and J by 7 bases, with 9 bases between. The CDR3 length is 13 residues. The V gene's germline CDR1 is KGHSH and CDR2 LQKENI. CDR3 sequence: CASSPASGQPQHF. The CDR3 coding sequence is TGTGCCAGCTCACCAGCTAGTGGGCAGCCCCAGCATTTT.

V is TRBV4-1 and J is TRBJ2-1, with D possibly being TRBD2 (6 bases). This CDR3 spans 15 amino acids. Between the trimmed V and J ends, which lost 0 bases and 3 bases, there was a span of 9 bases. CDR1 is MGHRA and CDR2 is YSYEKL in the germline V gene. The CDR3: CASSQDRLGYNEQFF. The DNA of the CDR3 is TGCGCCAGCAGCCAAGATAGACTAGGCTACAATGAGCAGTTCTTC.

The chain joins TRBV5-1 to TRBJ1-6; possibly TRBD1 for D (6 bases). The CDR3 is made up of 14 amino acids. Germline CDR1 SGHRS, CDR2 YFSETQ. V shed 2 bases and J shed 5 bases, with 8 bases lying between them. In DNA form, the CDR3 reads TGCGCCAGCAGCTTCAGGACAGATAATTCACCCCTCCACTTT. Its protein product is CASSFRTDNSPLHF.

This chain links TRBV18 with TRBJ1-4; TRBD1 agrees at 8 bases. Trimming cost V 4 bases and J 3 bases; bases outside gene matches: 7. The length of the CDR3 is 16 residues. Germline lookup yields CDR1 KGHSH and CDR2 LQKENI. CDR3 DNA sequence: TGTGCCAGCTCACAGAGACAGGGGTTATCTAATGAAAAACTGTTTTTT. This encodes CASSQRQGLSNEKLFF.